One T cell receptor beta chain is described in this entry. Its antigen remains unknown. Data came from immunoSEQ multiplex PCR; TCRdb stores just in-frame clones and leaves some out. The sample records more than 200,000 clones, about 75% being singletons. Germline V CDR1 and CDR2: MNHEY, SVGAGI. Between the trimmed V and J ends, which lost 5 bases and 1 base, there was a span of 14 bases. The CDR3 is 15 amino acids. This sample is drawn from a study of cytotoxic CD8 clonotypes in ibrutinib-treated CLL. About the research overall: Once patients had received a median around 12 months of treatment, range 6 to 36, response samples were obtained.

General study results and limits: Sampling of sustained-remission and progressing patients occurred at differing times. Clonality showed a rise at ibrutinib response that reversed toward baseline at progression.

This sequence originates from a human donor with chronic lymphocytic leukemia. The chain combines TRBV6-5 with TRBJ1-1; the D is unclear. Sequencing was performed on PBMCs, taken after 12 months of ibrutinib treatment. The CDR3 here is CASSPPWRANTEAFF. The CDR3 nucleotides are TGTGCCAGCAGTCCCCCCTGGAGGGCGAACACTGAAGCTTTCTTT.